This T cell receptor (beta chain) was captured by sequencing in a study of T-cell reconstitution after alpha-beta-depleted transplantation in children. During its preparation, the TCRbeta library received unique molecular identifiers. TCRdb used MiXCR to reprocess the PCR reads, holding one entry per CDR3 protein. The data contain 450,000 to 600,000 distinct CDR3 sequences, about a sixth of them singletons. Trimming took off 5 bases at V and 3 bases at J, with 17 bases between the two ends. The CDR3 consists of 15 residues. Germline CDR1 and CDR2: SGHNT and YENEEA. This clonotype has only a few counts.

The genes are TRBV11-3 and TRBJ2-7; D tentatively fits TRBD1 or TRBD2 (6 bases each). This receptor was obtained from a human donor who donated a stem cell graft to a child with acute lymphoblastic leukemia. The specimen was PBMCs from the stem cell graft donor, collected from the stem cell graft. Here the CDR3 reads CASSIWGALNYEQYF. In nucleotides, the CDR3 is TGTGCCAGCAGCATTTGGGGGGCCTTAAACTACGAGCAGTACTTC.